This T cell receptor beta chain is from a study of technical replicates of blood from several donors. After removal of 4 bases from V and 4 bases from J, the junction contained 10 bases not matched to a gene. Looked up from germline, CDR1 is LNHDA and CDR2 is SQIVND (reference sequence). The CDR3 length is 15 residues. The assay was immunoSEQ multiplex PCR, and TCRdb's table has in-frame clones only and misses some. This table has some 78,000 clones, approximately 95% appearing once. Sample: T cells isolated from PBMCs. This chain links TRBV19 with TRBJ2-7; TRBD1 matches 7 bases. The receptor's source is a human donor in good health. The CDR3 sequence is CASSTHETGIYEQYF. In DNA, the CDR3 is TGTGCCAGTAGTACCCATGAGACAGGGATTTACGAGCAGTACTTC.